The TCR beta chain described here comes from a study of tumor-infiltrating lymphocytes in oesophageal squamous cell carcinoma. Each CDR3 protein is one row after TCRdb ran MiXCR on the PCR reads. The sample includes 15,000 to 20,000 distinct CDR3 sequences, more than 35% of them seen just once. Judged by abundance, this clonotype is medium-sized. The germline V gene encodes CDR1 SEHNR and CDR2 FQNEAQ (reference sequence). V gave up 5 bases and J gave up 5 bases, with 9 bases separating them. The CDR3 is 12 amino acids. The TCR originated in a male donor with esophageal squamous cell carcinoma. The chain uses TRBV7-9 and TRBJ2-5; unclear D gene. Specimen: esophageal tumor tissue. As DNA, the CDR3 is TGTGCCAGCAGCCCCCACGCTGAGACCCAGTACTTC. This translates into CASSPHAETQYF.